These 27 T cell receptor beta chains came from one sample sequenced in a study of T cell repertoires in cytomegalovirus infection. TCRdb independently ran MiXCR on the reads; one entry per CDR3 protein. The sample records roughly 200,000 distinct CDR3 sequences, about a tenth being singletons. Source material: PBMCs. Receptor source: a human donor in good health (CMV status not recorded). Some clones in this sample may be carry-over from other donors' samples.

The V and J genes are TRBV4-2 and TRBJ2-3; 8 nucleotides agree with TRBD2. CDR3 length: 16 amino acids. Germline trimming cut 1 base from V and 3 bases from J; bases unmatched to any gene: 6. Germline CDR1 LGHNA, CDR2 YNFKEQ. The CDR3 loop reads CASSQGSASGTDTQYF. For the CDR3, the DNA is TGTGCCAGCAGCCAAGGGTCTGCTAGCGGGACAGATACGCAGTATTTT.

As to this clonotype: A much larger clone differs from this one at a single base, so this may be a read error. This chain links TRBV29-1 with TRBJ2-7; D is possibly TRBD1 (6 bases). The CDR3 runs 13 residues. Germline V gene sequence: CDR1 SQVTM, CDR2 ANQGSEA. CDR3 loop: CSARLQGSCEQYF. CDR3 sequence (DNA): TGCAGCGCCCGTTTACAGGGATCCTGCGAGCAGTACTTC.

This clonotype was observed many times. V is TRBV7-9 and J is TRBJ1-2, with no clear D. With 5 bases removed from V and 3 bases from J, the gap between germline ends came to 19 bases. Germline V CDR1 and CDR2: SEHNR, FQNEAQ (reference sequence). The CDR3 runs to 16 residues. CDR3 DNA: TGTGCCAGCAGCCACCTGGGAGGGTTTGGGGACTATGGCTACACCTTC. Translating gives CASSHLGGFGDYGYTF. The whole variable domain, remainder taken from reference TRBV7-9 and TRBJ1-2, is DTGVSQNPRHKITKRGQNVTFRCDPISEHNRLYWYRQTLGQGPEFLTYFQNEAQLEKSRLLSDRFSAERPKGSFSTLEIQRTEQGDSAMYLCASSHLGGFGDYGYTFGSGTRLTVV.

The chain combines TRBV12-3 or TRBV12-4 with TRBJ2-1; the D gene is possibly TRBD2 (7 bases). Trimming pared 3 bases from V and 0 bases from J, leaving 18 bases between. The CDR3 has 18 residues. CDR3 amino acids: CASSLAGPRGASYNEQFF. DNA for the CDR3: TGTGCCAGCAGTTTGGCCGGACCTCGGGGGGCCTCCTACAATGAGCAGTTCTTC.

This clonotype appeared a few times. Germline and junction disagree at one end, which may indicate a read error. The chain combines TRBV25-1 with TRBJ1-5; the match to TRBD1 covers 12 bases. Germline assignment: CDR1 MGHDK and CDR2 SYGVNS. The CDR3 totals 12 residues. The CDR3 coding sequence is TGTGCCAGCAGGGGGACAGGGGGCCTTATTAGTTTT. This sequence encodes CASRGTGGLISF.

CDR3 loop: CASSPLAGGNQETQYF. The CDR3 DNA is TGTGCCAGCAGTCCACTAGCGGGAGGAAACCAAGAGACCCAGTACTTC. The V and J genes are TRBV28 and TRBJ2-5; 12 bases agree with TRBD2. Unmatched junction bases numbered 4, after V lost 5 bases and J lost 0 bases. The length of the CDR3 is 16 residues. Germline loops: CDR1 MDHEN, CDR2 SYDVKM.

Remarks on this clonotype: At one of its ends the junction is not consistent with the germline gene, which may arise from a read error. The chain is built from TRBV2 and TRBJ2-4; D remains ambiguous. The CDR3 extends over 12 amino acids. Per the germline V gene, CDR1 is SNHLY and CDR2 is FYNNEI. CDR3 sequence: CACSQELNIQYF. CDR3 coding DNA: TGTGCCTGCAGTCAGGAATTAAACATTCAGTACTTC.

The CDR3 sequence is CASSAPLAYEQYF. The DNA of the CDR3 is TGTGCCAGCAGTGCTCCGCTTGCCTACGAGCAGTACTTC. V is TRBV2 and J is TRBJ2-7; D is undetermined. This CDR3 comprises 13 residues. V lost 4 bases, J lost 2 bases, and 9 bases lay in between. CDR1 is SNHLY, CDR2 FYNNEI, per germline.

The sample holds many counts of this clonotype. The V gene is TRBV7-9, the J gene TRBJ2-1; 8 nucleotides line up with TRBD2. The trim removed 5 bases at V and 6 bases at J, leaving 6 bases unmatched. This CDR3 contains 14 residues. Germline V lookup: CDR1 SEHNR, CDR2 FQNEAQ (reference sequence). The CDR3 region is CASSPGLGSNEQFF. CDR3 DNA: TGTGCCAGCAGCCCGGGACTAGGGAGCAATGAGCAGTTCTTC. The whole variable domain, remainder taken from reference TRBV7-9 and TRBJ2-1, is DTGVSQNPRHKITKRGQNVTFRCDPISEHNRLYWYRQTLGQGPEFLTYFQNEAQLEKSRLLSDRFSAERPKGSFSTLEIQRTEQGDSAMYLCASSPGLGSNEQFFGPGTRLTVL.

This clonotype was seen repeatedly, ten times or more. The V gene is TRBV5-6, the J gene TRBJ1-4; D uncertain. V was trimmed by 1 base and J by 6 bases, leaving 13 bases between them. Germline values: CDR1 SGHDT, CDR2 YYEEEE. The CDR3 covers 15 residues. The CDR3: CASSLRASYDEKLFF. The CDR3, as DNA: TGTGCCAGCAGCTTGCGGGCCAGCTACGATGAAAAACTGTTTTTT.

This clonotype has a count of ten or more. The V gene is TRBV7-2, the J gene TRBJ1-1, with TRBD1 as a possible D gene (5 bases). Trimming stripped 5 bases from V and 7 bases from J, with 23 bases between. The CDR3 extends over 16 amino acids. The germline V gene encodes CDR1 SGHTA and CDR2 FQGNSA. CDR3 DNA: TGTGCCAGCAGCACCCAAATTGGAGGGGATATTGGTGAAGCTTTCTTT. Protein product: CASSTQIGGDIGEAFF.

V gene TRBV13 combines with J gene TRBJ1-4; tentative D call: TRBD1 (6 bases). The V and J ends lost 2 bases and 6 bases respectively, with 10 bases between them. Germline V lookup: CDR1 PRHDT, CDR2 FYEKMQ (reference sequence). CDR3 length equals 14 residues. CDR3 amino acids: CASSLRTEDEKLFF. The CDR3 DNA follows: TGTGCCAGCAGCTTACGGACAGAAGATGAAAAACTGTTTTTT.

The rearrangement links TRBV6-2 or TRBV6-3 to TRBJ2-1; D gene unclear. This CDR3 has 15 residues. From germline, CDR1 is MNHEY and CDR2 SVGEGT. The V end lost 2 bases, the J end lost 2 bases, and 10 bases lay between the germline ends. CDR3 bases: TGTGCCAGCAGTTACGGCAGCTACACCTACAATGAGCAGTTCTTC. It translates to CASSYGSYTYNEQFF.

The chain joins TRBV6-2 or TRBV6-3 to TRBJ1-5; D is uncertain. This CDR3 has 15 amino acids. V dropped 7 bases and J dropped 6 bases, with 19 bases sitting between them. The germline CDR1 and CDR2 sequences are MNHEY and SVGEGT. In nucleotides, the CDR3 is TGTGCCAGCATATCCGGACGGTCCGGAGGTCAGCCCCAGCATTTT. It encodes CASISGRSGGQPQHF.

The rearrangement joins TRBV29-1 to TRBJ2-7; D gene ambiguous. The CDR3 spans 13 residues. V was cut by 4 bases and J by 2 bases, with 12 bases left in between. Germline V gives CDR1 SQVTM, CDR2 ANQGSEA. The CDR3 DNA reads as TGCAGCGTTGGGGCCCACGGAGCCTACGAGCAGTACTTC. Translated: CSVGAHGAYEQYF.

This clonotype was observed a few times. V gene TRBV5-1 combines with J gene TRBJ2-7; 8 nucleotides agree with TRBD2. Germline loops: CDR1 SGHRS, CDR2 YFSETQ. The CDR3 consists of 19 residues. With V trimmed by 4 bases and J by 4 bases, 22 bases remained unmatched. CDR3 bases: TGCGCCAGCAGCCCGGGGGGGAACTTAGGGCGGACTGCGGGATACGAGCAGTACTTC. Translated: CASSPGGNLGRTAGYEQYF.

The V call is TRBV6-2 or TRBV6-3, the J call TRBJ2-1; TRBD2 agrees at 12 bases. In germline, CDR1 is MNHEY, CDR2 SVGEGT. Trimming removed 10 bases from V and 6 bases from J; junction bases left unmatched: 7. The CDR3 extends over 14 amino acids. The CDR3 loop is CATCLAGGFNEQFF. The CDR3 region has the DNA TGTGCCACCTGTCTAGCGGGAGGGTTCAATGAGCAGTTCTTC.

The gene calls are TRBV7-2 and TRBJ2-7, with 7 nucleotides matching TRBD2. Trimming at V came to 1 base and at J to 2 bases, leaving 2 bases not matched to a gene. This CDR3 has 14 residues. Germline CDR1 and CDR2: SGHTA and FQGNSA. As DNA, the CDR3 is TGTGCCAGCAGCTTAGTCGGGGGGACCTACGAGCAGTACTTC. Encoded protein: CASSLVGGTYEQYF.

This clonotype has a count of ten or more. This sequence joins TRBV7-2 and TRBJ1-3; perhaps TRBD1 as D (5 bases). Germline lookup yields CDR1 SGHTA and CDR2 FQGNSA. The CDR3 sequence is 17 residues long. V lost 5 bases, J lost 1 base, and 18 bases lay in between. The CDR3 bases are TGTGCCAGCAGCCCAGGGTGGGCAGGGTGGTCTGGAAACACCATATATTTT. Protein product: CASSPGWAGWSGNTIYF.

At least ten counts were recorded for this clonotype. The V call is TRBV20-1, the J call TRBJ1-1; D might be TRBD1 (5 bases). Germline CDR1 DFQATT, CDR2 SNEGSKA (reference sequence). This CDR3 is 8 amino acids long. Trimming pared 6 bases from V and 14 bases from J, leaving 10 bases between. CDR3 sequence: CSAGRGFF. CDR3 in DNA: TGCAGTGCCGGTCGGGGCTTCTTT.

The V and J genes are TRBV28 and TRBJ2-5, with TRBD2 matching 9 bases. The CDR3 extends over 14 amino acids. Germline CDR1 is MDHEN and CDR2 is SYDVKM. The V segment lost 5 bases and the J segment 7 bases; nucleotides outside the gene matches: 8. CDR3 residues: CASSALERGVTQYF. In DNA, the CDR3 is TGTGCCAGCAGTGCCTTGGAGCGGGGGGTGACCCAGTACTTC.

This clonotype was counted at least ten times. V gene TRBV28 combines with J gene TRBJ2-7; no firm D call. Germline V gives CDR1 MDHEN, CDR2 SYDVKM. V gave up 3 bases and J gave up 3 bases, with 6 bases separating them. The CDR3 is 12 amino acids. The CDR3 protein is CASSFLNYEQYF. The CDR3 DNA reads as TGTGCCAGCAGTTTCCTAAACTACGAGCAGTACTTC.

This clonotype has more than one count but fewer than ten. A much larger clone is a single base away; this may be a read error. The CDR3 sequence is CASRMGRLSGNTIYF. CDR3 nucleotide sequence: TGTGCCAGCAGAATGGGCCGGCTCTCTGGAAACACCATATATTTT. The genes are TRBV28 and TRBJ1-3; D gene uncertain. CDR3 size: 15 residues. V dropped 6 bases and J dropped 0 bases, with 12 bases sitting between them. Germline V lookup: CDR1 MDHEN, CDR2 SYDVKM.

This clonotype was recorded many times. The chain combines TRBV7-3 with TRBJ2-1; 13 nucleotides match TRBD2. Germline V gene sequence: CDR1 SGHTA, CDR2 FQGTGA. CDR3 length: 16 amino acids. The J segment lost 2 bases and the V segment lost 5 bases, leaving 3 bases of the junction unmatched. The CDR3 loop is CASSQLAGGTYNEQFF. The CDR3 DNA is TGTGCCAGCAGCCAACTAGCGGGAGGGACCTACAATGAGCAGTTCTTC.

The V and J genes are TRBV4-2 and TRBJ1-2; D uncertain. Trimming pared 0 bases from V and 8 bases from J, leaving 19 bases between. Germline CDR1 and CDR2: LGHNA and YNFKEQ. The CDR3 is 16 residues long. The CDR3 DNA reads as TGTGCCAGCAGCCAAGATCTTGAGACCTTTCAAAGGGGCTACACCTTC. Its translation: CASSQDLETFQRGYTF.

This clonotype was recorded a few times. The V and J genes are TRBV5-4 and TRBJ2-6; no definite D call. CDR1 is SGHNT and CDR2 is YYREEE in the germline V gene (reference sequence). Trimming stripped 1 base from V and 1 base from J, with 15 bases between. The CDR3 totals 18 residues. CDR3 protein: CASSLIRASWSGANVLTF. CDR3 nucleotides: TGTGCCAGCAGCTTGATAAGGGCCAGCTGGTCTGGGGCCAACGTCCTGACTTTC.

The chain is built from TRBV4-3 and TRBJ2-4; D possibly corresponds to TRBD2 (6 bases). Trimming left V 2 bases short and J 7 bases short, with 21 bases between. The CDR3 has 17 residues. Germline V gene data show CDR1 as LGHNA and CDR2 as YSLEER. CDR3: CASSQRLGGITGNIQYF. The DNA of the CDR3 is TGCGCCAGCAGCCAACGCCTGGGGGGAATTACGGGTAACATTCAGTACTTC.